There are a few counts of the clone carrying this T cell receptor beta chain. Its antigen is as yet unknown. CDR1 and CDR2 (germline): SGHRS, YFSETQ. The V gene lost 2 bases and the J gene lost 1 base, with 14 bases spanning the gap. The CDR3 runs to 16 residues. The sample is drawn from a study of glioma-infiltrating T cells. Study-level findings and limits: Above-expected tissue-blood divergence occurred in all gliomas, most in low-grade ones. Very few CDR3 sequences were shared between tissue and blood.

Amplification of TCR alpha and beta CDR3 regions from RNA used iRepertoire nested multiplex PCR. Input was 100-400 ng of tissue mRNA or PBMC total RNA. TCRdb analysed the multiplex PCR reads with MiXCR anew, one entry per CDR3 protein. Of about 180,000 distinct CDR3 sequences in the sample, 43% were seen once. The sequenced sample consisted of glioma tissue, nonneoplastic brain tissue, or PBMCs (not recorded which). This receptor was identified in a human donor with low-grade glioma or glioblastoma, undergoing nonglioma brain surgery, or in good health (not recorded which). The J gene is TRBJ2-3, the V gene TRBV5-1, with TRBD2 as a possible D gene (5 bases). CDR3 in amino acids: CASSFISSRRTDTQYF. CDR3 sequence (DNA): TGCGCCAGCAGCTTCATTTCTAGCCGACGCACAGATACGCAGTATTTT.